This T cell receptor (beta chain) was identified in a study of TIL therapy for anti-PD-1-resistant metastatic lung cancer. In the study overall: Tumors had a median PD-L1 proportion score of about 6%.

The libraries were made with immunoSEQ v3. The assay was immunoSEQ multiplex PCR, and TCRdb's table has in-frame clones only and misses some. This sample carries more than 90,000 clones, about two thirds of them seen once, and the ten largest clones take 9.5% to 13%. A few counts support this clone. Time point meaning: pre-treatment sample, taken before nivolumab and TIL therapy. The tumor samples were excised metastases, mostly pleural nodules or supraclavicular lymph nodes. This TCR was recovered from a person aged 25 to 80 with non-small cell lung cancer. Specimen: tumor tissue, collected at baseline.

CDR3 bases: TGTGCCAGCAGCCCAACTAGCGGGGGGTCAGATTACAATGAGCAGTTCTTC. Its translation is CASSPTSGGSDYNEQFF. The V and J genes are TRBV7-9 and TRBJ2-1; TRBD2 matches at 12 bases. Germline loops: CDR1 SEHNR, CDR2 FQNEAQ (reference sequence). This CDR3 contains 17 residues. The trim removed 5 bases at V and 4 bases at J, leaving 9 bases unmatched.